Described below is a single T cell receptor (beta chain) sequence and its context. Its antigen is not identified. Reverse transcription of 0.5 to 1 ug RNA was performed with random hexamers. TCRdb analysed the immunoSEQ multiplex PCR reads with MiXCR anew, one entry per CDR3 protein. The sample holds over 200,000 distinct CDR3 sequences; roughly 94% are singletons and the top ten take just over 0.08%. This entry belongs to a study of CD8 T cells in Susac syndrome. The authors carried out high-throughput sequencing of TCR beta. They applied it to CD8+ and CD4+ T cells obtained from blood. Negative isolation yielded the CD8+ and CD4+ T cells, while FACS enriched the TEMRA cells. Study observations and caveats: TCR sequencing and HLA analysis covered a relatively small number of individuals.

The TCR originated in a human donor with multiple sclerosis. The sequenced material came from CD4+ T cells from PBMCs.

DNA for the CDR3: TGCGCCAGCAGCTTGGTTGCGGGCGCGGGAGAGACCCAGTACTTC. Amino acids: CASSLVAGAGETQYF. The V gene is TRBV5-1, the J gene TRBJ2-5, with a weak D call TRBD2 (5 bases). CDR1 SGHRS and CDR2 YFSETQ come from the germline V gene. This CDR3 comprises 15 residues. Trimming left V 0 bases short and J 4 bases short, with 13 bases between. Supplemented by reference TRBV5-1 and TRBJ2-5, the full variable domain reads KAGVTQTPRYLIKTRGQQVTLSCSPISGHRSVSWYQQTPGQGLQFLFEYFSETQRNKGNFPGRFSGRQFSNSRSEMNVSTLELGDSALYLCASSLVAGAGETQYFGPGTRLLVL.